Presented here are 27 T cell receptor beta chains from one specimen sequenced in a study of cytomegalovirus exposure and HLA in healthy donors. 60 Vbeta and 13 Jbeta primers were used in PCR. Method: immunoSEQ multiplex PCR; TCRdb's copy keeps in-frame clones and lacks some. The data hold roughly 110,000 clones, with around 69% observed a single time. The sequenced sample was PBMCs. These receptors were obtained from a man between 18 and 29 years old in good health and CMV-seronegative.

V is TRBV4-1 and J is TRBJ2-1; tentatively, D is TRBD1 (6 bases). Germline V gene data show CDR1 as MGHRA and CDR2 as YSYEKL. The CDR3 length is 16 residues. The V end lost 1 base, the J end lost 3 bases, and 13 bases lay between the germline ends. CDR3 sequence (DNA): TGCGCCAGCAGCCAAGCCTCGGACAGATTCTACAATGAGCAGTTCTTC. This translates into CASSQASDRFYNEQFF.

The chain employs TRBV5-6 and TRBJ2-7, with 9 bases lining up with TRBD1. Germline V lookup: CDR1 SGHDT, CDR2 YYEEEE. The CDR3 consists of 17 residues. Trimming removed 4 bases from V and 0 bases from J; junction bases left unmatched: 11. The CDR3 here is CASSPRTGAAISYEQYF. In DNA, the CDR3 is TGTGCCAGCAGCCCGCGGACAGGGGCCGCCATCTCCTACGAGCAGTACTTC.

The sample holds a few counts of this clone. V and J are TRBV7-9 and TRBJ2-1; 7 bases line up with TRBD2. CDR1 is SEHNR and CDR2 is FQNEAQ in the germline V gene (reference sequence). V gave up 8 bases and J gave up 3 bases; unmatched junction bases: 13. The CDR3 sequence is 16 residues long. For the CDR3, the DNA is TGTGCCAGCGCGATCAGACGGGACTACCACTACAATGAGCAGTTCTTC. The encoded protein is CASAIRRDYHYNEQFF.

The chain combines TRBV25-1 with TRBJ2-7, with D possibly TRBD2 on 5 matching bases. V lost 1 base and J 7 bases, leaving 11 bases between the germline ends. Per germline, CDR1 MGHDK and CDR2 SYGVNS. The CDR3 loop spans 13 amino acids. CDR3 region: CASSESEVREQYF. The CDR3, as DNA: TGTGCCAGCAGTGAATCGGAGGTGCGGGAGCAGTACTTC.

This chain joins TRBV5-4 and TRBJ2-3; 7 positions agree with TRBD1. Trimming removed 4 bases from V and 0 bases from J; junction bases left unmatched: 8. In germline, CDR1 is SGHNT, CDR2 YYREEE (reference sequence). This CDR3 comprises 16 residues. CDR3 residues: CASSRTGGLSTDTQYF. The CDR3 nucleotides are TGTGCCAGCAGCCGGACAGGTGGGCTTAGCACAGATACGCAGTATTTT.

The chain carries TRBV27 and TRBJ2-1, with 9 bases identical to TRBD1. J lost 6 bases, V lost 6 bases, and 9 bases had no gene match. CDR1 is MNHEY and CDR2 is SMNVEV in the germline V gene (reference sequence). The length of the CDR3 is 15 residues. CDR3 coding DNA: TGTGCCAGCAGGGATACGGGACAGGGTATCAATGAGCAGTTCTTC. Residues: CASRDTGQGINEQFF.

This chain joins TRBV19 and TRBJ1-2, with unresolved D. The CDR3 is made up of 12 amino acids. Germline V lookup: CDR1 LNHDA, CDR2 SQIVND (reference sequence). V was trimmed by 11 bases and J by 8 bases, leaving 18 bases between them. The CDR3 DNA is TGTGCCGCACGGACTTCTAACGGAGGCTACACCTTC. Protein: CAARTSNGGYTF.

The gene calls are TRBV19 and TRBJ2-1; 7 bases align to TRBD2. This CDR3 has 13 residues. V gave up 4 bases and J gave up 10 bases; unmatched junction bases: 7. Germline V gene sequence: CDR1 LNHDA, CDR2 SQIVND (reference sequence). The CDR3 here is CASSREGRGEQFF. The CDR3 coding sequence is TGTGCCAGTAGTAGGGAGGGGCGCGGCGAGCAGTTCTTC.

The chain combines TRBV5-6 with TRBJ1-2, with 9 bases lining up with TRBD1. V lost 4 bases and J lost 10; bases outside the gene matches: 17. The CDR3 has 16 residues. The germline CDR1 and CDR2 sequences are SGHDT and YYEEEE. The CDR3 DNA follows: TGTGCCAGCAGCGCCCCGGGACAGGGAATTCCTGATCTCTACACCTTC. Its translation is CASSAPGQGIPDLYTF.

The chain joins TRBV28 to TRBJ2-7; 8 bases line up with TRBD1. Germline assignment: CDR1 MDHEN and CDR2 SYDVKM. The CDR3 covers 15 residues. The ends lost 3 bases at V and 5 bases at J; junction bases unmatched: 9. DNA of the CDR3: TGTGCCAGCAGTTTCTACTTGGACAGGGTAAACGAGCAGTACTTC. This translates into CASSFYLDRVNEQYF.

The CDR3 loop is CASSLFLSGGSYEQFF. As DNA, the CDR3 is TGTGCCAGCAGCTTGTTTTTGAGCGGTGGATCGTATGAGCAGTTCTTC. V and J are TRBV7-6 and TRBJ2-1, with TRBD2 as a possible D gene (5 bases). Germline CDR1 SGHVS, CDR2 FNYEAQ. This CDR3 spans 16 amino acids. The germline V and J ends were trimmed by 3 bases and 8 bases, with 20 bases remaining between them.

The chain is built from TRBV18 and TRBJ2-4; D might be TRBD1 (6 bases). V gave up 3 bases and J gave up 8 bases, with 11 bases separating them. Germline assignment: CDR1 KGHSH and CDR2 LQKENI. The CDR3 has 13 amino acids. CDR3 nucleotides: TGTGCCAGCTCACCCCTAGGGGGAGACATTCAGTACTTC. Translated, it gives CASSPLGGDIQYF.

The J gene is TRBJ1-1, the V gene TRBV11-2, with 7 bases matching TRBD1. Unmatched junction bases numbered 9, after V lost 5 bases and J lost 3 bases. This CDR3 is built from 15 residues. Per the germline V gene, CDR1 is SGHAT and CDR2 is FQNNGV. This chain's CDR3 is CASSQTDRLDTEAFF. CDR3 DNA: TGTGCCAGCAGCCAAACGGACAGGTTAGACACTGAAGCTTTCTTT.

The V call is TRBV19, the J call TRBJ1-2, with no clear D. The CDR3 length is 14 residues. Germline V CDR1 and CDR2: LNHDA, SQIVND (reference sequence). V gave up 8 bases and J gave up 4 bases, with 17 bases separating them. In DNA form, the CDR3 reads TGTGCCAGTTTGGCCCCACAGTCCTTCTATGGCTACACCTTC. It codes for CASLAPQSFYGYTF.

The chain is built from TRBV6-5 and TRBJ1-6, with 9 bases identical to TRBD1. From germline, CDR1 is MNHEY and CDR2 SVGAGI. This CDR3 contains 16 residues. V gave up 0 bases and J gave up 10 bases; unmatched junction bases: 7. The CDR3 here is CASSYSGTGLGSPLHF. CDR3 nucleotides: TGTGCCAGCAGTTACTCCGGGACAGGGTTAGGGTCACCCCTCCACTTT.

This clone was seen only once. V and J are TRBV10-3 and TRBJ2-5, with a possible D match to TRBD2 (5 bases). V lost 2 bases and J 5 bases, leaving 18 bases between the germline ends. This CDR3 contains 16 residues. Germline CDR1 ENHRY, CDR2 SYGVKD. CDR3 region: CAISEALGPQRETQYF. The CDR3 DNA follows: TGTGCCATCAGTGAGGCCCTGGGTCCCCAGCGGGAGACCCAGTACTTC.

The J gene is TRBJ2-2, the V gene TRBV14; the D gene is possibly TRBD2 (6 bases). In germline, CDR1 is SGHDN, CDR2 FVKESK. The CDR3 extends over 15 amino acids. V was cut by 7 bases and J by 0 bases, with 12 bases left in between. As DNA, the CDR3 is TGTGCCAGCACCCACCGGGGGTCGAACACCGGGGAGCTGTTTTTT. This gives the protein CASTHRGSNTGELFF.

V is TRBV29-1 and J is TRBJ1-6; a weak D match, TRBD1 (5 bases). Trimming took 7 bases from V and 13 from J, leaving 17 bases between them. The CDR3 is 12 amino acids. Germline values: CDR1 SQVTM, CDR2 ANQGSEA. CDR3 residues: CSAYGTEGPLHF. In nucleotides, the CDR3 is TGCAGCGCCTACGGGACTGAAGGCCCCCTCCACTTT. Together with reference TRBV29-1 and TRBJ1-6, the CDR3 gives the full variable domain: SAVISQKPSRDICQRGTSLTIQCQVDSQVTMMFWYRQQPGQSLTLIATANQGSEATYESGFVIDKFPISRPNLTFSTLTVSNMSPEDSSIYLCSAYGTEGPLHFGNGTRLTVT.

The chain couples TRBV2 to TRBJ2-5; D remains ambiguous. CDR1 is SNHLY, CDR2 FYNNEI, per germline. The CDR3 is 12 residues long. V was clipped by 5 bases and J by 4 bases, with 8 bases between them. For the CDR3, the DNA is TGTGCCAGCAGTCCCCCGGGAGAGACCCAGTACTTC. Its translation: CASSPPGETQYF.

On this clone itself: Other DNA sequences in the same sample also yield this CDR3. J is TRBJ2-7 and V is TRBV10-3; TRBD2 agrees at 12 bases. The CDR3 runs to 15 residues. Trimming took 3 bases from V and 5 from J; bases not matched to a gene: 5. The germline gives CDR1 ENHRY, CDR2 SYGVKD. This CDR3 reads CAISDLAGGPDEQYF. Written as DNA, the CDR3 is TGTGCCATCAGTGACCTAGCGGGGGGGCCAGACGAGCAGTACTTC.

The V call is TRBV11-3, the J call TRBJ2-5; 12 nucleotides match TRBD2. Germline V gene data show CDR1 as SGHNT and CDR2 as YENEEA. The CDR3 has 14 residues. Trimming cost V 2 bases and J 5 bases; bases outside gene matches: 0. CDR3 sequence (DNA): TGTGCCAGCAGCTTAACTAGCGGGGGGGAGACCCAGTACTTC. This translates into CASSLTSGGETQYF.

This chain uses TRBV29-1 with TRBJ2-5, with 8 bases matching TRBD1. The CDR3 sequence is 11 residues long. Germline trimming cut 7 bases from V and 5 bases from J; bases unmatched to any gene: 3. Germline V lookup: CDR1 SQVTM, CDR2 ANQGSEA. The DNA for the CDR3 is TGCAGCGCCGACAGGGGTGAGACCCAGTACTTC. Its protein is CSADRGETQYF.

CDR3 protein: CASKGTGGMYEQYF. CDR3 nucleotides: TGTGCCAGCAAGGGGACAGGGGGCATGTACGAGCAGTACTTC. The chain is built from TRBV2 and TRBJ2-7; TRBD1 aligns across 12 bases. The germline V gene has CDR1 SNHLY and CDR2 FYNNEI. The CDR3 is made up of 14 amino acids. The V segment lost 7 bases and the J segment 4 bases; nucleotides outside the gene matches: 5. Filled out from reference TRBV2 and TRBJ2-7, the complete variable domain reads EPEVTQTPSHQVTQMGQEVILRCVPISNHLYFYWYRQILGQKVEFLVSFYNNEISEKSEIFDDQFSVERPDGSNFTLKIRSTKLEDSAMYFCASKGTGGMYEQYFGPGTRLTVT.

J is TRBJ2-5 and V is TRBV7-2; 10 positions agree with TRBD2. Trimming at V came to 1 base and at J to 2 bases, leaving 1 base not matched to a gene. The CDR3 has 15 amino acids. Germline CDR1 SGHTA, CDR2 FQGNSA. CDR3 in amino acids: CASSLEGLAQETQYF. The DNA of the CDR3 is TGTGCCAGCAGCTTAGAGGGACTAGCGCAAGAGACCCAGTACTTC.

This clone was seen more than once but under ten times. CDR3 amino acids: CASAPRRAGAKDEQFF. DNA for the CDR3: TGTGCCAGCGCCCCTCGGAGGGCGGGGGCTAAGGATGAGCAGTTCTTC. The V gene is TRBV19, the J gene TRBJ2-1, with D possibly TRBD2 on 7 matching bases. CDR3 length: 16 residues. V lost 9 bases and J lost 8, with 26 bases in between. CDR1 and CDR2 (germline): LNHDA, SQIVND (reference sequence).

The chain is built from TRBV7-6 and TRBJ1-1; TRBD1 might be the D (6 bases). The V end was cut by 5 bases, the J end by 3 bases, with 13 bases between. The CDR3 has 14 residues. In germline, CDR1 is SGHVS, CDR2 FNYEAQ. The DNA for the CDR3 is TGTGCCAGCAGCCCCCCCGGGGGGCACACTGAAGCTTTCTTT. Protein sequence: CASSPPGGHTEAFF.

The chain combines TRBV18 with TRBJ2-3, with a tentative D call TRBD1 (5 bases). V was trimmed by 1 base and J by 6 bases, leaving 11 bases between them. CDR1 KGHSH and CDR2 LQKENI come from the germline V gene. This CDR3 is built from 14 residues. In nucleotides, the CDR3 is TGTGCCAGCTCACCACAGGCAGGGTTGGATACGCAGTATTTT. It encodes CASSPQAGLDTQYF. The full variable domain, completed using reference TRBV18 and TRBJ2-3, is NAGVMQNPRHLVRRRGQEARLRCSPMKGHSHVYWYRQLPEEGLKFMVYLQKENIIDESGMPKERFSAEFPKEGPSILRIQQVVRGDSAAYFCASSPQAGLDTQYFGPGTRLTVL.